The 29 T cell receptor beta chains reported below all come from one sample, sequenced in a study of T-cell memory formation after mild COVID-19. TCRdb ran MiXCR on the 5' RACE reads and lists one entry per CDR3 protein. The sample yields a few hundred thousand distinct CDR3 sequences, roughly 19% seen once. The specimen sequenced was PBMCs or a T cell subset sorted from them (not recorded which). These receptors came from a young man who had mild COVID-19 (a few samples of this study predate the infection). Cell type and time point are not known.

V is TRBV6-2 or TRBV6-3 and J is TRBJ2-7; D is perhaps TRBD2 (6 bases). Germline values: CDR1 MNHEY, CDR2 SVGEGT. The CDR3 has 16 amino acids. The ends were cut back, 2 bases at V and 2 bases at J, with 16 bases in the middle. CDR3: CASSYARGPGTYEQYV. The CDR3 DNA sequence: TGTGCCAGCAGTTACGCGCGGGGACCAGGAACCTACGAGCAGTACGTC.

The CDR3 bases are TGTGCCAGCAGCCGGGGGGGCAAATACAATGAGCAGTTCTTC. Amino acids: CASSRGGKYNEQFF. The V and J genes are TRBV9 and TRBJ2-1, with TRBD2 identical over 8 bases. With 4 bases clipped from V and 4 bases from J, the junction kept 4 bases outside the gene matches. This CDR3 has 14 amino acids. Germline V gene data show CDR1 as SGDLS and CDR2 as YYNGEE.

This clonotype has ten or more counts. The chain is built from TRBV5-1 and TRBJ1-1; tentatively, D is TRBD1 (5 bases). Germline V CDR1 and CDR2: SGHRS, YFSETQ. V lost 3 bases, J lost 8 bases, and 11 bases lay in between. CDR3 length: 12 residues. This CDR3 reads CASSSPGGEAFF. CDR3 DNA: TGCGCCAGCAGCTCCCCTGGGGGGGAAGCTTTCTTT.

The CDR3 DNA is TGTGCCAGCAGCTTTTTCGCTGAAGCTTTCTTT. The encoded protein is CASSFFAEAFF. V is TRBV5-6 and J is TRBJ1-1; D gene unclear. Trimming pared 2 bases from V and 6 bases from J, leaving 5 bases between. The germline V gene encodes CDR1 SGHDT and CDR2 YYEEEE. The CDR3 loop spans 11 amino acids.

This clonotype was picked up a small number of times. The chain carries TRBV14 and TRBJ2-7, with D perhaps matching TRBD1 or TRBD2 (5 bases each). CDR1 is SGHDN, CDR2 FVKESK, per germline. V was clipped by 3 bases and J by 7 bases, with 19 bases between them. The CDR3 has 15 residues. CDR3 residues: CASSQVFGAPGEQYF. The CDR3 nucleotides read TGTGCCAGCAGCCAGGTATTCGGGGCCCCGGGGGAGCAGTACTTC.

There are a few counts of this clonotype. The V call is TRBV3-2, the J call TRBJ2-7; the listed D gene, TRBD1, was not tested against the DNA. TRBV3-2 is marked as a pseudogene. The CDR3 length is 18 residues. CDR3 region: CASSHDDRREGLHYEQYV. DNA for the CDR3: TGTGCCAGCAGCCATGACGACAGGCGAGAAGGGTTACACTACGAGCAGTACGTC.

The V gene is TRBV29-1, the J gene TRBJ2-3; either TRBD1 or TRBD2 may fit D (6 bases each). Trimming left V 4 bases short and J 1 base short, with 9 bases between. This CDR3 region has 13 residues. The V gene's germline CDR1 is SQVTM and CDR2 ANQGSEA. This chain's CDR3 is CSVAGGGTDTQYF. The CDR3 nucleotides read TGCAGCGTTGCCGGGGGCGGCACAGATACGCAGTATTTT.

This clonotype was observed at least ten times. The chain couples TRBV6-6 to TRBJ2-7, with 11 bases aligning to TRBD1. V trimming: 6 bases; J trimming: 3 bases; junction bases outside the gene matches: 7. CDR1 is MNHNY, CDR2 SVGAGI, per germline (reference sequence). The CDR3 length is 15 residues. CDR3 coding DNA: TGTGCCAGCAGGCCCGGACAGGGGGCCTACTACGAGCAGTACGTC. Translating it yields CASRPGQGAYYEQYV.

In this sample, this clonotype turned up a few times. The chain uses TRBV6-2 or TRBV6-3 and TRBJ2-1; either TRBD1 or TRBD2 may supply D (5 bases each). The CDR3 is 14 residues long. V was cut by 2 bases and J by 1 base, with 6 bases left in between. Germline V gene data show CDR1 as MNHEY and CDR2 as SVGEGT. The CDR3 reads CASSYGGSYNEQFF. The CDR3 DNA reads TGTGCCAGCAGTTACGGGGGTTCCTACAATGAGCAGTTCTTC.

The chain is built from TRBV5-5 and TRBJ2-3, with D perhaps matching TRBD1 (5 bases). This CDR3 region has 13 residues. V lost 1 base and J lost 7, with 10 bases in between. The germline gives CDR1 SGHKS, CDR2 YYEKEE (reference sequence). The CDR3 DNA is TGTGCCAGCAGCTTGAGATGGACAAATACGCAGTATTTT. Encoded protein: CASSLRWTNTQYF.

The CDR3 reads CASSETRAQETQYF. CDR3 bases: TGTGCCAGCAGTGAAACTAGGGCCCAAGAGACCCAGTACTTC. The chain uses TRBV6-1 and TRBJ2-5; tentatively, D is TRBD2 (5 bases). Trimming removed 2 bases from V and 1 base from J, with 8 bases in between. Germline V gives CDR1 MNHNS, CDR2 SASEGT. The CDR3 is 14 amino acids.

The table lists this clonotype with a few counts. The chain links TRBV4-1 to TRBJ2-1; D gene ambiguous. The CDR3 covers 16 residues. The V gene's germline CDR1 is MGHRA and CDR2 YSYEKL. V lost 0 bases to trimming and J lost 6 bases, with 15 bases between them. The CDR3 nucleotides read TGCGCCAGCAGCCAAGAAACAGACGTTTGGGGCAATGAGCAGTTCTTC. It encodes CASSQETDVWGNEQFF.

This clonotype showed up just a few times. This sequence joins TRBV2 and TRBJ2-7, with 7 positions matching TRBD1. CDR1 is SNHLY and CDR2 is FYNNEI in the germline V gene. The CDR3 spans 14 residues. The junction had 8 bases not matched to a gene; V was cut back by 6 bases and J by 3 bases. DNA of the CDR3: TGTGCCAGCAGATGGGACAGAGGCTACTACGAGCAGTACGTC. Translation: CASRWDRGYYEQYV.

This clonotype was observed many times. J is TRBJ2-5 and V is TRBV6-5, with 15 bases identical to TRBD2. This CDR3 is built from 17 residues. V trimming: 4 bases; J trimming: 0 bases; junction bases outside the gene matches: 3. Germline V lookup: CDR1 MNHEY, CDR2 SVGAGI. CDR3 region: CASSLGLAGGYQETQYF. DNA of the CDR3: TGTGCCAGCAGTTTAGGACTAGCGGGGGGGTACCAAGAGACCCAGTACTTC.

The chain recombines TRBV15 with TRBJ1-2, with TRBD1 matching 7 bases. CDR3 length: 13 amino acids. Germline CDR1 reads LNHNV; CDR2 reads YYDKDF (reference sequence). J was trimmed by 7 bases and V by 7 bases; bases with no gene match: 9. The CDR3 DNA is TGTGCCACCAAGACAGGGAACCCCGGTGGCTACACCTTC. Its protein is CATKTGNPGGYTF.

The chain uses TRBV28 and TRBJ2-1, with TRBD2 identical over 8 bases. J gave up 0 bases and V 5 bases, and 3 bases lay outside the gene matches. Germline V gene sequence: CDR1 MDHEN, CDR2 SYDVKM. The CDR3 is 15 amino acids. The CDR3 DNA sequence: TGTGCCAGCAGTCAGCGGGAGAGCTCCTACAATGAGCAGTTCTTC. Protein product: CASSQRESSYNEQFF.

This clonotype was counted ten times or more. This chain links TRBV20-1 with TRBJ2-3, with 12 bases lining up with TRBD2. J gave up 5 bases and V 5 bases, and 8 bases lay outside the gene matches. This CDR3 is built from 15 residues. The germline gives CDR1 DFQATT, CDR2 SNEGSKA (reference sequence). The DNA for the CDR3 is TGCAGTGCTCCCCCTTCTAGCGGGGGGGGAGATACGCAGTATTTT. Protein sequence: CSAPPSSGGGDTQYF.

This chain uses TRBV7-2 with TRBJ2-3, with D maybe TRBD1 (7 bases). Germline V gives CDR1 SGHTA, CDR2 FQGNSA. Trimming shortened V by 4 bases and J by 3 bases, and 23 bases separated the two germline ends. The CDR3 sequence is 18 residues long. Here the CDR3 DNA reads TGTGCCAGCAGCTATCATCCTCGGATCAGGGGGAGGACAGATACGCAGTATTTT. The encoded protein is CASSYHPRIRGRTDTQYF.

The rearrangement uses TRBV4-1 and TRBJ2-5, with TRBD2 matching 11 bases. CDR3 length equals 18 residues. Germline CDR1 reads MGHRA; CDR2 reads YSYEKL. V shed 1 base, J shed 6 bases, and the junction held 13 bases outside the gene matches. CDR3: CASSQGVASGGRGKTQYF. The DNA for the CDR3 is TGCGCCAGCAGCCAAGGAGTAGCTAGCGGGGGGAGGGGAAAGACCCAGTACTTC.

This clonotype was observed many times. The chain uses TRBV29-1 and TRBJ2-1; D is possibly TRBD2 (7 bases). The length of the CDR3 is 16 residues. The ends were cut back, 3 bases at V and 8 bases at J, with 23 bases in the middle. CDR1 and CDR2 from the germline V gene are SQVTM and ANQGSEA. The CDR3: CSVEDAGADGSDEQFF. CDR3 DNA: TGCAGCGTTGAGGACGCGGGGGCCGATGGTTCAGATGAGCAGTTCTTC.

The table lists this clonotype with a few counts. The V and J genes are TRBV9 and TRBJ2-7; TRBD1 is a possible D gene (5 bases). The V gene's germline CDR1 is SGDLS and CDR2 YYNGEE. The CDR3 spans 15 residues. V shed 7 bases and J shed 7 bases, with 24 bases lying between them. CDR3 loop: CASSPAGQGYQEQYF. Written as DNA, the CDR3 is TGTGCCAGCTCCCCAGCAGGGCAGGGTTATCAAGAGCAGTACTTC.

This clonotype came up once. J is TRBJ2-7 and V is TRBV6-5; D perhaps matches TRBD1 (6 bases). The germline gives CDR1 MNHEY, CDR2 SVGAGI. Trimming removed 6 bases at V and 7 bases at J, with 13 bases between. This CDR3 region has 12 residues. The CDR3 DNA follows: TGTGCCAGCAGCACAGGGTGGGAGGAGCAGTACTTC. Its translation: CASSTGWEEQYF.

This clonotype has just one count. The CDR3 spells CASYTGFQGTEAFF. CDR3 coding DNA: TGTGCCAGCTACACTGGGTTCCAAGGAACTGAAGCTTTCTTT. This chain joins TRBV2 and TRBJ1-1; D call uncertain. The CDR3 is 14 residues long. The V end was cut by 8 bases, the J end by 5 bases, with 18 bases between. In germline, CDR1 is SNHLY, CDR2 FYNNEI.

The chain recombines TRBV7-9 with TRBJ1-2; TRBD1 matches 7 bases. The CDR3 extends over 15 amino acids. The germline CDR1 and CDR2 sequences are SEHNR and FQNEAQ (reference sequence). Unmatched junction bases numbered 13, after V lost 5 bases and J lost 7 bases. The CDR3 loop is CASSDAYRGLGGYTF. CDR3 coding DNA: TGTGCCAGCAGCGATGCCTACAGGGGCCTGGGTGGCTACACCTTC.

This clonotype has only one observation. This sequence joins TRBV6-5 and TRBJ2-2; D call uncertain. Trimming cost V 0 bases and J 6 bases, with 8 bases left between them. This CDR3 is built from 14 residues. Germline V gives CDR1 MNHEY, CDR2 SVGAGI. Here the CDR3 reads CASSYSNGAGELFF. In DNA, the CDR3 is TGTGCCAGCAGTTACTCGAATGGTGCCGGGGAGCTGTTTTTT.

The chain is built from TRBV29-1 and TRBJ1-1; no definite D call. The CDR3 loop spans 13 amino acids. Germline CDR1 and CDR2: SQVTM and ANQGSEA. Trimming stripped 5 bases from V and 6 bases from J, with 16 bases between. The CDR3 region has the DNA TGCAGCGTTAGAAAGATCGGGTTTTCTGAAGCTTTCTTT. Protein sequence: CSVRKIGFSEAFF.

This clonotype has just a few counts. The rearrangement joins TRBV2 to TRBJ1-3; D might be TRBD1 (5 bases). The germline V gene encodes CDR1 SNHLY and CDR2 FYNNEI. V lost 11 bases and J lost 3, with 26 bases in between. This CDR3 is 17 amino acids long. The CDR3 nucleotides read TGTGCCGTAATACCCGGGACCTACCTCTCAGGTGGAAACACCATATATTTT. Translating gives CAVIPGTYLSGGNTIYF.

This sequence joins TRBV7-2 and TRBJ1-1, with D possibly TRBD1 on 6 matching bases. With 2 bases removed from V and 6 bases from J, the gap between germline ends came to 16 bases. The V gene's germline CDR1 is SGHTA and CDR2 FQGNSA. The CDR3 has 15 amino acids. CDR3 coding DNA: TGTGCCAGCAGCTTATCGGTGGGGGCAGGCGCTGAAGCTTTCTTT. Its translation is CASSLSVGAGAEAFF.

The rearrangement uses TRBV6-1 and TRBJ1-5; TRBD1 is a possible D gene (5 bases). In germline, CDR1 is MNHNS, CDR2 SASEGT. Deletions cut 5 bases from V and 5 bases from J, with 13 bases between. The CDR3 is 14 residues long. In nucleotides, the CDR3 is TGTGCCAGCAGTTACCCGGGGGGAGATCAGCCCCAGCATTTT. Protein: CASSYPGGDQPQHF.